This T cell receptor (beta chain) was recorded in a study of blood T cell repertoires in COVID-19. Study in general: Before being deemed recovered, Cohort 3 donors had two negative PCRs, clearance, or symptom resolution. T cells, B-cell-depleted T cells, or PBMCs supplied cDNA or gDNA.

The CDR3 is 15 residues long. Trimming removed 2 bases from V and 7 bases from J, with 13 bases in between. CDR1 and CDR2 from the germline V gene are SGHRS and YFSETQ. As processed by the authors: Reference gene primers were amplified, and this amplification served to estimate nucleated cell counts. The protocol was immunoSEQ multiplex PCR, while the TCRdb copy is restricted to in-frame clones and leaves out a portion. From that table come the V and J calls and clone size; the DNA was used to work out D and trimming. Of over 200,000 clones listed, about 90% are singletons. The gene calls are TRBV5-1 and TRBJ1-6; no clear D. The TCR originated in a woman aged 45-59 years in a cohort exposed to, infected with or recovered from COVID-19 (not recorded which). The sequencing input was PBMCs or T cells enriched from blood (not recorded which). The CDR3 protein is CASSLLTGGNSPLHF. The CDR3 region has the DNA TGCGCCAGCAGCTTACTGACCGGCGGGAATTCACCCCTCCACTTT.